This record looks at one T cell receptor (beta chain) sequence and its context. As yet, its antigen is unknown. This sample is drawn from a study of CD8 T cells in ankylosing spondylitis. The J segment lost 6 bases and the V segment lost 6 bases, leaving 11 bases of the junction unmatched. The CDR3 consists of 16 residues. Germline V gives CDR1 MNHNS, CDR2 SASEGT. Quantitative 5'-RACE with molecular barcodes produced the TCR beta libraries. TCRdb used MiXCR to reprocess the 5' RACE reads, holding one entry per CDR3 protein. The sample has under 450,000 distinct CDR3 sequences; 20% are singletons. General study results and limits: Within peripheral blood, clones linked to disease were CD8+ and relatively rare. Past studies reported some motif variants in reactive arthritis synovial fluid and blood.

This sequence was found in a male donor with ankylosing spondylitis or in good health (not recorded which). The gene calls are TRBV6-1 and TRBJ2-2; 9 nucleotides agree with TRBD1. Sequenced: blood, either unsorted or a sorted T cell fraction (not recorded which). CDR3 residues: CASRADRGDFAGELFF. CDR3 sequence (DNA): TGTGCCAGCAGAGCCGACAGGGGGGATTTCGCCGGGGAGCTGTTTTTT.